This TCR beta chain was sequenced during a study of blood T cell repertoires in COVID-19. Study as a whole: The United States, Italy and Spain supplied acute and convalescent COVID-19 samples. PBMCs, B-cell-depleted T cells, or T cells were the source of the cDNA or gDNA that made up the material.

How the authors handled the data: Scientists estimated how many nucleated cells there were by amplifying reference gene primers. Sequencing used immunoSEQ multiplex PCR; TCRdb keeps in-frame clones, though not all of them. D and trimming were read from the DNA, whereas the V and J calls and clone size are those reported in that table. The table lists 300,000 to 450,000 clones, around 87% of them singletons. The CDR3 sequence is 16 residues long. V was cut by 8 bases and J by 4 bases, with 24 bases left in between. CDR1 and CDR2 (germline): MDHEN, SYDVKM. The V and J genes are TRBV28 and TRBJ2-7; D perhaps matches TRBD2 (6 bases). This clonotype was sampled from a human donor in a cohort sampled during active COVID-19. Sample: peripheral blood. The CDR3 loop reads CASDVSGVRGAYEQYF. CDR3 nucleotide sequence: TGTGCCAGCGACGTATCAGGAGTTCGCGGGGCATACGAGCAGTACTTC.